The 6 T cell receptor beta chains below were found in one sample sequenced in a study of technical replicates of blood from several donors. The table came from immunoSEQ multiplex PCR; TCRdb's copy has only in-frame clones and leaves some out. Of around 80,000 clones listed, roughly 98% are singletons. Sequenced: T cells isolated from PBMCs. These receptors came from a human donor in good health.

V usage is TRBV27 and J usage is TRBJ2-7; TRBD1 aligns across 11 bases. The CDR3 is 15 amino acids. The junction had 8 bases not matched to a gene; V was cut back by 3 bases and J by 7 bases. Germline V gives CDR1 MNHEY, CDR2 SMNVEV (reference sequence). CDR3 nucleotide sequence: TGTGCCAGCAGTTTTCTGGGACAGGGGGTAGGGGAGCAGTACTTC. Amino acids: CASSFLGQGVGEQYF.

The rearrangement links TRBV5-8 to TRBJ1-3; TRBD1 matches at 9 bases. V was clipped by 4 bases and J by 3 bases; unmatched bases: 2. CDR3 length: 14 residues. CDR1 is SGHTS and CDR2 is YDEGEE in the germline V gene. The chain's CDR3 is CASSGQGFGNTIYF. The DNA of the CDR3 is TGTGCCAGCAGCGGACAGGGGTTTGGAAACACCATATATTTT.

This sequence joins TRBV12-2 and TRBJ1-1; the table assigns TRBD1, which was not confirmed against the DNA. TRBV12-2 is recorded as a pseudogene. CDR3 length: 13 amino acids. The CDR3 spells CASRCAGNTEAFF. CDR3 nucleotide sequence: TGTGCAAGTCGCTGCGCAGGTAACACTGAAGCTTTCTTT.

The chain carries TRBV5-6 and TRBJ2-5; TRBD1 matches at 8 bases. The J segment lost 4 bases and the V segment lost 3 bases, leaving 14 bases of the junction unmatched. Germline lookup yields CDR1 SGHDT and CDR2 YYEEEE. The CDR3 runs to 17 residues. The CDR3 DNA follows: TGTGCCAGCAGCTCCCGGACGGACAGGGAGAATCGAGAGACCCAGTACTTC. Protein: CASSSRTDRENRETQYF.

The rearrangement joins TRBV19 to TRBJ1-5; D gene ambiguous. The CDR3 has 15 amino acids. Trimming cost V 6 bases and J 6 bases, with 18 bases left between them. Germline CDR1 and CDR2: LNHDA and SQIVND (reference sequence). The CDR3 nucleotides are TGTGCCAGTAGAGCGGACCGGATTCCGGGTCAGCCCCAGCATTTT. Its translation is CASRADRIPGQPQHF.

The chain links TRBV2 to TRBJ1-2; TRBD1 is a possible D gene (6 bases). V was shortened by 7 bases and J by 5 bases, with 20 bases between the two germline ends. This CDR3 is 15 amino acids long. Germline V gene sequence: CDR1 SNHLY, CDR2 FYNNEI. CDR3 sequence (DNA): TGTGCCAGCACTACTACCGGGACACTAGTTTATGGCTACACCTTC. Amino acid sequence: CASTTTGTLVYGYTF.